The 12 T cell receptor beta chains reported below all come from one sample, sequenced in a study of T cells in localized non-small cell lung cancer. Clones were sequenced by immunoSEQ multiplex PCR, and TCRdb holds only the in-frame ones, with some missing. The profile shows around 78,000 clones, 80% of them singletons. Specimen: peripheral blood, collected before any cancer treatment. All receptors derive from a female donor at least 60 years old with stage I lung adenocarcinoma.

The chain joins TRBV6-4 to TRBJ2-1; 14 nucleotides match TRBD2. V lost 5 bases and J lost 9; bases outside the gene matches: 6. The CDR3 extends over 15 amino acids. Germline V gives CDR1 MRHNA, CDR2 SNTAGT. In nucleotides, the CDR3 is TGTGCCAGCAGTCTGGGACTAGCGGGAGTGGGTGAGCAGTTCTTC. Amino acids: CASSLGLAGVGEQFF.

This clone was picked up one time. The V and J genes are TRBV19 and TRBJ2-1; D is uncertain. Germline V CDR1 and CDR2: LNHDA, SQIVND (reference sequence). The CDR3 contains 14 residues. Trimming shortened V by 5 bases and J by 2 bases, and 10 bases separated the two germline ends. The CDR3 DNA follows: TGTGCCAGTAGTCCCTATGTGGCCTACAATGAGCAGTTCTTC. Translating gives CASSPYVAYNEQFF.

The chain has TRBV9 and TRBJ2-3; 11 nucleotides align to TRBD1. The CDR3 length is 17 residues. V gave up 3 bases and J gave up 3 bases; unmatched junction bases: 9. Germline values: CDR1 SGDLS, CDR2 YYNGEE. CDR3 nucleotide sequence: TGTGCCAGCAGCGGGGGAGCCGGACAGGGGGCGACAGATACGCAGTATTTT. Encoded protein: CASSGGAGQGATDTQYF.

The chain joins TRBV7-9 to TRBJ1-6; possibly TRBD1 for D (6 bases). The V end was cut by 5 bases, the J end by 3 bases, with 14 bases between. The CDR3 is 16 residues long. Germline CDR1 SEHNR, CDR2 FQNEAQ (reference sequence). The CDR3 spells CASSPEGGIYNSPLHF. CDR3 DNA: TGTGCCAGCAGCCCCGAGGGGGGGATCTATAATTCACCCCTCCACTTT.

J is TRBJ2-7 and V is TRBV28; TRBD1 matches at 7 bases. With 8 bases clipped from V and 3 bases from J, the junction kept 4 bases outside the gene matches. The CDR3 runs 12 residues. Germline V lookup: CDR1 MDHEN, CDR2 SYDVKM. The CDR3 here is CASYDRVYEQYF. The CDR3 nucleotides are TGTGCCAGCTATGACAGGGTCTACGAGCAGTACTTC.

This rearrangement joins TRBV5-4 to TRBJ2-3; 7 bases are a match to TRBD2. This CDR3 has 17 amino acids. V trimming: 4 bases; J trimming: 4 bases; junction bases outside the gene matches: 15. CDR1 is SGHNT, CDR2 YYREEE, per germline (reference sequence). CDR3 protein: CASSPLGGGRGADTQYF. In nucleotides, the CDR3 is TGTGCCAGCAGCCCCCTTGGGGGAGGGAGAGGGGCAGATACGCAGTATTTT.

This chain connects TRBV6-5 to TRBJ2-2; tentatively, D is TRBD2 (5 bases). The ends were cut back, 5 bases at V and 6 bases at J, with 13 bases in the middle. The CDR3 is 14 residues long. Germline CDR1 and CDR2: MNHEY and SVGAGI. CDR3 region: CASSTRTVPGELFF. The DNA for the CDR3 is TGTGCCAGCAGTACTAGGACTGTTCCCGGGGAGCTGTTTTTT.

This rearrangement joins TRBV12-5 to TRBJ1-2, with a tentative D call TRBD1 (5 bases). V was cut by 4 bases and J by 1 base, with 10 bases left in between. The CDR3 consists of 14 residues. Germline-derived CDR1 and CDR2 are LGHNT and FRNRAP. For the CDR3, the DNA is TGTGCTAGTGGTTCCTCCGGGGGTAACTATGGCTACACCTTC. As protein: CASGSSGGNYGYTF.

The V gene is TRBV27, the J gene TRBJ1-1, with D maybe TRBD1 (5 bases). V was cut by 1 base and J by 4 bases, with 10 bases left in between. CDR1 and CDR2 (germline): MNHEY, SMNVEV (reference sequence). CDR3 length: 14 amino acids. This CDR3 reads CASSLWQGSTEAFF. DNA for the CDR3: TGTGCCAGCAGTTTATGGCAGGGTAGCACTGAAGCTTTCTTT.

This chain connects TRBV30 to TRBJ2-3, with D tentatively TRBD1 (5 bases). Trimming removed 0 bases at V and 4 bases at J, with 14 bases between. The germline V gene encodes CDR1 GTSNPN and CDR2 SVGIG (reference sequence). The CDR3 is 15 residues long. The CDR3 nucleotides are TGTGCCTGGAGTGTCGCAGGGTGGGCGTCAGATACGCAGTATTTT. Translation gives CAWSVAGWASDTQYF.

The J gene is TRBJ2-3, the V gene TRBV9; 9 nucleotides match TRBD2. The germline V gene encodes CDR1 SGDLS and CDR2 YYNGEE. The CDR3 runs 16 residues. The J segment lost 1 base and the V segment lost 4 bases, leaving 7 bases of the junction unmatched. The CDR3: CASSLPLAGGTDTQYF. The CDR3 DNA is TGTGCCAGCAGCCTACCCTTAGCGGGGGGCACAGATACGCAGTATTTT.

The V and J genes are TRBV13 and TRBJ1-1, with unresolved D. From germline, CDR1 is PRHDT and CDR2 FYEKMQ (reference sequence). Trimming took off 6 bases at V and 1 base at J, with 9 bases between the two ends. This CDR3 has 13 residues. DNA of the CDR3: TGTGCCAGCAGTAAGATTGGGAACACTGAAGCTTTCTTT. This gives the protein CASSKIGNTEAFF.